Listed here are 3 T cell receptor beta chains from one sample, sequenced in a study of shared clonotypes between healthy human individuals. Assay used: immunoSEQ multiplex PCR; TCRdb lists only in-frame clones, some missing. The sample gives around 2.5 million clones, roughly 93% of which show up once; approximately 0.37% is in the top ten. Sequencing input: naive CD4+ T cells from PBMCs. Documented subset: CD45RA+ positively selected. These receptors were taken from a man aged 18 to 35 in good health. Some clones in this sample may be carry-over from other donors' samples.

This clone was found once. The chain joins TRBV6-6 to TRBJ2-5; 12 bases map to TRBD2. Looked up from germline, CDR1 is MNHNY and CDR2 is SVGAGI (reference sequence). V dropped 7 bases and J dropped 4; count of bases not matched to a gene: 7. There are 15 residues in the CDR3. The CDR3 region is CASMLAGGPRETQYF. The CDR3 DNA reads as TGTGCCAGCATGCTAGCGGGAGGGCCGCGAGAGACCCAGTACTTC.

The V and J genes are TRBV28 and TRBJ1-1; D gene uncertain. V was trimmed by 3 bases and J by 7 bases, leaving 9 bases between them. Germline V gives CDR1 MDHEN, CDR2 SYDVKM. The CDR3 loop spans 12 amino acids. CDR3: CASSLVGDEAFF. The CDR3 region has the DNA TGTGCCAGCAGTTTGGTCGGGGATGAAGCTTTCTTT.

The gene calls are TRBV19 and TRBJ2-1, with D unclear. Trimming cost V 5 bases and J 6 bases, with 11 bases left between them. The CDR3 consists of 13 residues. In germline, CDR1 is LNHDA, CDR2 SQIVND (reference sequence). The CDR3 here is CASSSGPSNEQFF. CDR3 in DNA: TGTGCCAGTAGTTCGGGCCCTTCCAATGAGCAGTTCTTC.